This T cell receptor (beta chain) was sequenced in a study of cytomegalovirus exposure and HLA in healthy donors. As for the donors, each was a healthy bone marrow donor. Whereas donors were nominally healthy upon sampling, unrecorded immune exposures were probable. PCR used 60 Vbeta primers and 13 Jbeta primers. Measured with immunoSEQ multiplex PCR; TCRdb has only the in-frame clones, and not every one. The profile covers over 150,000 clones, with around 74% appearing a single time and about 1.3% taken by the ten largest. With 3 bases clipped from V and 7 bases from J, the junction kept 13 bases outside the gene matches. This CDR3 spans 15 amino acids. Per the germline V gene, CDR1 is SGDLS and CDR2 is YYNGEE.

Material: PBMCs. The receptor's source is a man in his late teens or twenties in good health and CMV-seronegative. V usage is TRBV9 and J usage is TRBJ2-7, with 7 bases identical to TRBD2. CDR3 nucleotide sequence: TGTGCCAGCAGCGGGGGGGGGAACCTTTTAAGGGAGCAGTACTTC. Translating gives CASSGGGNLLREQYF.